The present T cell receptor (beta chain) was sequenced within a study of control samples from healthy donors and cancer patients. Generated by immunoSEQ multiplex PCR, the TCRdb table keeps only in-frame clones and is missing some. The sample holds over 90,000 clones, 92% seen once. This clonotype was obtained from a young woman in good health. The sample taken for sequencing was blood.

The CDR3 protein is CASSLELGPPYNEQFF. CDR3 bases: TGCGCCAGCAGCTTGGAACTGGGCCCTCCCTACAATGAGCAGTTCTTC. This chain connects TRBV5-1 to TRBJ2-1; no clear D. V was pared by 0 bases and J by 2 bases, with 12 bases between. The V gene's germline CDR1 is SGHRS and CDR2 YFSETQ. CDR3 size: 16 residues.